This T cell receptor (beta chain) was obtained from a study of blood T cells in healthy people across ages. Study-level findings and limits: It was found that TCR beta diversity correlated strongly with the percentage of naive T cells.

As concerns this clonotype: What it binds is unknown.

This CDR3 spans 13 amino acids. Germline assignment: CDR1 PRHDT and CDR2 FYEKMQ (reference sequence). Trimming removed 2 bases at V and 3 bases at J, with 8 bases between. A second PCR, run for about 7 to 11 cycles, used a sample-barcoded 5' primer plus a J-beta primer mix. One entry per CDR3 protein results from TCRdb running MiXCR on the 5' RACE reads. Of 850,000 to 1,000,000 distinct CDR3 sequences listed, just over 50% are singletons. It was around 9 milliliters of peripheral blood that were drawn from each donor. The receptor was isolated from a woman aged 55-70 years in good health. Sequencing was performed on blood. V and J are TRBV13 and TRBJ2-7; D ambiguous. This CDR3 is CASSLWRRYEQYF. DNA of the CDR3: TGTGCCAGCAGCTTATGGCGGCGCTACGAGCAGTACTTC.